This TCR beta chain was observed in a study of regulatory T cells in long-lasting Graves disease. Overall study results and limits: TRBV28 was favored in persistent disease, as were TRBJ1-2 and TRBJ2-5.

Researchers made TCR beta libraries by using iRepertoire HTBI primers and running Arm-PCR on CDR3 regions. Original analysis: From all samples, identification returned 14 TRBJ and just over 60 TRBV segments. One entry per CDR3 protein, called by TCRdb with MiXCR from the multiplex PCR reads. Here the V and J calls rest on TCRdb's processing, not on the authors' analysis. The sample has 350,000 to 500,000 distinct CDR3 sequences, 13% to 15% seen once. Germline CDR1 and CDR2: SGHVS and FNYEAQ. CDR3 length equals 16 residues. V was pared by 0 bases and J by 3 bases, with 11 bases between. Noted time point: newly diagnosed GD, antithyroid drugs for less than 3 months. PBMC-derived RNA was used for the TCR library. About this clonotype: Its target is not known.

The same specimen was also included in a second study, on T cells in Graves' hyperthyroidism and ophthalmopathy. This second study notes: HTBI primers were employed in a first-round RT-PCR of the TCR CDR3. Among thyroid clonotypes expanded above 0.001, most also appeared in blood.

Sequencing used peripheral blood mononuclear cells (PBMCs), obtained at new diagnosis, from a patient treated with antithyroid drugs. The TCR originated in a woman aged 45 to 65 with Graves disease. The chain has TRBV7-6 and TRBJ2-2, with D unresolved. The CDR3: CASSLAISQDTGELFF. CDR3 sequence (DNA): TGTGCCAGCAGCTTAGCGATAAGTCAGGACACCGGGGAGCTGTTTTTT.